The next 23 T cell receptor beta chains were all read from a single sample in a study of identical twins. Each CDR3 protein is one row after TCRdb ran MiXCR on the 5' RACE reads. The sample shows a few hundred thousand distinct CDR3 sequences, 14% of them seen only once. These data are also associated with another study on yellow fever vaccine responses in identical twins.

Sequences were obtained from CD4+ T cells sorted from blood. These receptors were taken from a woman younger than 30 in good health.

The chain is built from TRBV2 and TRBJ2-3; 7 bases agree with TRBD2. The junction had 3 bases not matched to a gene; V was cut back by 6 bases and J by 0 bases. There are 14 residues in the CDR3. CDR1 is SNHLY, CDR2 FYNNEI, per germline. The CDR3 loop is CASRGTISTDTQYF. For the CDR3, the DNA is TGTGCCAGCAGGGGGACTATAAGCACAGATACGCAGTATTTT.

The V and J genes are TRBV20-1 and TRBJ2-3; D perhaps matches TRBD1 (6 bases). Germline loops: CDR1 DFQATT, CDR2 SNEGSKA (reference sequence). This CDR3 has 16 residues. Deletions cut 1 base from V and 4 bases from J, with 18 bases between. In DNA, the CDR3 is TGCAGTGCTAGAGCTCAGGGACACTATGGGGCAGATACGCAGTATTTT. Translating gives CSARAQGHYGADTQYF.

This clonotype was counted a few times. The chain couples TRBV7-9 to TRBJ2-1; 8 bases agree with TRBD2. The germline V gene encodes CDR1 SEHNR and CDR2 FQNEAQ (reference sequence). This CDR3 comprises 13 residues. With 5 bases clipped from V and 10 bases from J, the junction kept 7 bases outside the gene matches. This CDR3 reads CASSVVAGQEQFF. The CDR3 DNA sequence: TGTGCCAGCAGCGTAGTAGCGGGGCAGGAGCAGTTCTTC.

The rearrangement joins TRBV12-3 or TRBV12-4 to TRBJ2-4; TRBD1 matches 7 bases. The CDR3 spans 15 residues. The junction had 6 bases not matched to a gene; V was cut back by 5 bases and J by 2 bases. CDR3 residues: CASSPEQGTKNIQYF. The CDR3 region has the DNA TGTGCCAGCAGTCCGGAACAGGGGACCAAAAACATTCAGTACTTC.

The chain employs TRBV11-2 and TRBJ2-5; 8 bases line up with TRBD2. Germline assignment: CDR1 SGHAT and CDR2 FQNNGV. V gave up 0 bases and J gave up 4 bases; unmatched junction bases: 4. CDR3 length: 15 residues. The CDR3 spells CASSLDGAGGETQYF. The CDR3 DNA reads TGTGCCAGCAGCTTAGATGGGGCGGGAGGAGAGACCCAGTACTTC.

This clonotype has more than one count but fewer than ten. The V call is TRBV5-1, the J call TRBJ2-2; D perhaps matches TRBD1 (5 bases). The CDR3 covers 14 residues. Germline values: CDR1 SGHRS, CDR2 YFSETQ. Trimming left V 0 bases short and J 6 bases short, with 9 bases between. In DNA, the CDR3 is TGCGCCAGCAGCTTGGCCACAGGCTCCGGGGAGCTGTTTTTT. The encoded protein is CASSLATGSGELFF.

This clonotype came up many times. The chain combines TRBV7-2 with TRBJ2-7; 13 bases line up with TRBD2. Germline loops: CDR1 SGHTA, CDR2 FQGNSA. The CDR3 covers 16 residues. The V and J ends lost 4 bases and 5 bases, in that order; junction bases with no gene match: 8. CDR3 residues: CASSSWTSGRFHEQYF. The CDR3 DNA is TGTGCCAGCAGCTCTTGGACTAGCGGGAGATTCCACGAGCAGTACTTC.

In this sample, this clonotype turned up a few times. This chain uses TRBV18 with TRBJ2-3; maybe TRBD1 (6 bases). The V end was cut by 6 bases, the J end by 5 bases, with 18 bases between. The CDR3 consists of 15 residues. Germline CDR1 reads KGHSH; CDR2 reads LQKENI. CDR3 coding DNA: TGTGCCAGCTCGCGACAAACAGGGATCGGAGATACGCAGTATTTT. It is translated as CASSRQTGIGDTQYF.

This clonotype was seen repeatedly, ten times or more. This chain uses TRBV5-6 with TRBJ2-7, with 8 bases fitting TRBD1. The CDR3 spans 14 residues. Looked up from germline, CDR1 is SGHDT and CDR2 is YYEEEE. With 4 bases clipped from V and 2 bases from J, the junction kept 5 bases outside the gene matches. In DNA form, the CDR3 reads TGTGCCAGCAGCCTACAGGGGGGAACCTACGAGCAGTACTTC. Residues: CASSLQGGTYEQYF.

This clonotype turned up a few times. The chain recombines TRBV5-1 with TRBJ2-5; D perhaps matches TRBD2 (6 bases). Germline loops: CDR1 SGHRS, CDR2 YFSETQ. The V gene lost 3 bases and the J gene lost 5 bases, with 11 bases spanning the gap. CDR3 length equals 13 residues. The CDR3 loop reads CASSSTGGETQYF. The CDR3 bases are TGCGCCAGCAGCTCCACCGGAGGGGAGACCCAGTACTTC.

This clonotype was found a few times. This sequence joins TRBV7-9 and TRBJ2-5; 8 nucleotides line up with TRBD1. V lost 5 bases to trimming and J lost 2 bases; unmatched junction nucleotides: 10. Germline CDR1 and CDR2: SEHNR and FQNEAQ (reference sequence). This CDR3 comprises 16 residues. CDR3 protein: CASSPLSGQVQETQYF. In DNA, the CDR3 is TGTGCCAGCAGCCCCTTATCGGGACAGGTACAAGAGACCCAGTACTTC.

The chain combines TRBV6-5 with TRBJ1-6; D is unresolved. The V and J ends lost 2 bases and 7 bases respectively, with 6 bases between them. This CDR3 comprises 13 residues. Germline loops: CDR1 MNHEY, CDR2 SVGAGI. The CDR3 here is CASSYLGNSPLHF. CDR3 bases: TGTGCCAGCAGTTACCTGGGCAATTCACCCCTCCACTTT.

This chain links TRBV28 with TRBJ2-3; 8 positions match TRBD1. The V and J ends lost 5 bases and 3 bases, in that order; junction bases with no gene match: 4. Germline CDR1 MDHEN, CDR2 SYDVKM. This CDR3 is built from 14 residues. The CDR3 DNA sequence: TGTGCCAGCAGTCAACAGGGGGGTACAGATACGCAGTATTTT. As protein: CASSQQGGTDTQYF.

This chain uses TRBV12-3 or TRBV12-4 with TRBJ2-1; TRBD2 aligns across 16 bases. V was clipped by 4 bases and J by 7 bases; unmatched bases: 10. The CDR3 runs 18 residues. The CDR3 sequence is CASSSGTSGRARYNEQFF. CDR3 DNA sequence: TGTGCCAGCAGTTCCGGGACTAGCGGGAGGGCCAGGTATAATGAGCAGTTCTTC.

The J gene is TRBJ2-7, the V gene TRBV5-1; TRBD1 agrees at 7 bases. Germline loops: CDR1 SGHRS, CDR2 YFSETQ. This CDR3 has 14 residues. V lost 3 bases and J lost 3; bases outside the gene matches: 6. The CDR3 region is CASSWGQSIYEQYF. The CDR3 DNA sequence: TGCGCCAGCAGCTGGGGACAGAGTATCTACGAGCAGTACTTC. Looking up the rest from reference TRBV5-1 and TRBJ2-7 gives the full variable domain: KAGVTQTPRYLIKTRGQQVTLSCSPISGHRSVSWYQQTPGQGLQFLFEYFSETQRNKGNFPGRFSGRQFSNSRSEMNVSTLELGDSALYLCASSWGQSIYEQYFGPGTRLTVT.

This rearrangement joins TRBV19 to TRBJ2-7, with D uncertain. The CDR3 length is 15 residues. Trimming removed 2 bases at V and 0 bases at J, with 11 bases between. Germline V gene lookup returns CDR1 LNHDA and CDR2 SQIVND (reference sequence). The CDR3 sequence is CASSIPSSSSYEQYF. In nucleotides, the CDR3 is TGTGCCAGTAGTATACCGTCCTCCAGCTCCTACGAGCAGTACTTC. The variable domain in full, with the rest retrieved from reference TRBV19 and TRBJ2-7, is DGGITQSPKYLFRKEGQNVTLSCEQNLNHDAMYWYRQDPGQGLRLIYYSQIVNDFQKGDIAEGYSVSREKKESFPLTVTSAQKNPTAFYLCASSIPSSSSYEQYFGPGTRLTVT.

The CDR3 reads CASRPAGGPDTGELFF. The CDR3 DNA sequence: TGTGCCAGCAGGCCAGCGGGGGGGCCTGACACCGGGGAGCTGTTTTTT. The chain employs TRBV12-3 or TRBV12-4 and TRBJ2-2; TRBD2 matches at 10 bases. With V trimmed by 6 bases and J by 3 bases, 7 bases remained unmatched. This CDR3 has 16 amino acids.

This clonotype was counted many times. The V and J genes are TRBV28 and TRBJ2-7, with 11 positions matching TRBD2. After removal of 10 bases from V and 5 bases from J, the junction contained 13 bases not matched to a gene. Germline CDR1 reads MDHEN; CDR2 reads SYDVKM. This CDR3 comprises 15 residues. CDR3 DNA: TGTGCCACCCGACTTTTACTAGCGGGAGTAGACGAGCAGTACTTC. This gives the protein CATRLLLAGVDEQYF.

This clonotype showed up many times. V is TRBV12-3 or TRBV12-4 and J is TRBJ2-5; TRBD2 is a possible D gene (5 bases). The ends were cut back, 1 base at V and 3 bases at J, with 12 bases in the middle. CDR3 length: 15 residues. CDR3 region: CASSLGGRNKETQYF. The CDR3 DNA reads as TGTGCCAGCAGTTTAGGAGGGAGAAACAAAGAGACCCAGTACTTC.

CDR3 loop: CASRERANSNQPQHF. The CDR3 DNA is TGTGCCAGCAGGGAGAGAGCTAATAGCAATCAGCCCCAGCATTTT. The chain has TRBV7-2 and TRBJ1-5; D is unresolved. CDR1 and CDR2 (germline): SGHTA, FQGNSA. The CDR3 extends over 15 amino acids. Trimming took off 6 bases at V and 0 bases at J, with 12 bases between the two ends.

V is TRBV7-3 and J is TRBJ2-1; 9 nucleotides agree with TRBD2. Germline V gene lookup returns CDR1 SGHTA and CDR2 FQGTGA. With V trimmed by 5 bases and J by 5 bases, 16 bases remained unmatched. The CDR3 sequence is 18 residues long. The chain's CDR3 is CASSPSPYSGGTNNEQFF. The CDR3 DNA follows: TGTGCCAGCAGCCCCTCCCCCTACAGCGGGGGGACGAACAATGAGCAGTTCTTC.

There are a few counts of this clonotype. This chain uses TRBV27 with TRBJ1-1; D might be TRBD1 (6 bases). The CDR3 is 14 amino acids. The germline V and J ends were trimmed by 3 bases and 6 bases, with 14 bases remaining between them. Germline CDR1 is MNHEY and CDR2 is SMNVEV (reference sequence). CDR3 in amino acids: CASSFPDRLPEAFF. CDR3 DNA sequence: TGTGCCAGCAGTTTCCCCGACAGGTTACCTGAAGCTTTCTTT.

This clonotype was counted ten times or more. V gene TRBV29-1 combines with J gene TRBJ2-5; D may be TRBD1 (6 bases). The CDR3 totals 13 residues. In germline, CDR1 is SQVTM, CDR2 ANQGSEA. V was clipped by 4 bases and J by 5 bases, with 14 bases between them. The CDR3 coding sequence is TGCAGCGTTGTTACCGGGACACTGGAGACCCAGTACTTC. This translates into CSVVTGTLETQYF.